This note documents a single TCR beta chain sequence. No cognate antigen has been identified for it. Base qualities are not at hand, and no much larger clone is one base apart. These data originate in a study of T-cell memory formation after mild COVID-19 (dated by TCRdb to the early 2020s). About the full investigation: Most TCR sequence clusters were specific to one of the two donors. In two donors, T-cell clones that expanded and contracted after mild COVID-19 were followed by sequencing TCRalpha and TCRbeta repertoires longitudinally. The cohort comprised two young, previously healthy adult volunteers, one female and one male. Overall study results and their limits: Whether the second-wave clones peaking on day 37 were SARS-CoV-2 specific was not confirmed. Contracting CD4+ clones turned up mainly in the CM and EM memory subsets, whereas EMRA was where CD8+ clones were enriched. Only a couple of mild cases were covered in the study, and larger cohorts including severe cases with pre-infection samples were considered necessary. Clones contracting from day 15 to 85 had balanced CD4/CD8 phenotypes, while a second wave expanding from day 15 to 37 was biased towards CD4+. Some responding clones were found in pre-infection memory, which suggests that pre-existing cross-reactive memory T cells took part in the SARS-CoV-2 response.

For sequencing, an Illumina NovaSeq 6000 was employed. cDNA libraries for TCRalpha and TCRbeta were prepared by 5'RACE using constant-segment primers, with sample barcodes and unique molecular identifiers added. RNA was extracted from every sample with Trizol reagent. Libraries were amplified in two PCR steps, with a second sample barcode and Illumina TruSeq adapters added in the second step. Sequencing of libraries was performed on an Illumina NovaSeq with 2 x 150 bp paired-end reads. The paper's processing steps were these. The reads were demultiplexed and collapsed into UMI-guided consensus sequences using migec v1.2.7. Using mixcr v2.1.11, UMI consensuses were aligned to TRA and TRB V and J templates and then assembled into clonotypes. A clonotype was counted as expanded or contracted only if both edgeR and NoisET called the change significant, with noise models trained on biological replicates. For edgeR calls, the cutoffs were a false discovery rate-adjusted p below 0.01 and a log2 fold-change threshold of 1. As an exploratory analysis of dynamics, max-normalized trajectories of the 1000 most abundant clonotypes were examined by PCA with hierarchical clustering. Separately sequenced CD4+ and CD8+ repertoires were used to assign a CD4 or CD8 phenotype to each responding clone. The public reads were reanalyzed by TCRdb: fastp trimming at Q25, MiXCR alignment, in-frame beta chains only. Rows with one shared CDR3 protein collapse into an entry with the most common genes and DNA. What appears here as the V and J calls and clone size reflects TCRdb's work, not the paper's. Present in this sample are roughly 350,000 distinct CDR3 sequences, over 25% of which were seen just once. Around an eighth of the sample is taken by the ten largest.

Ficoll-Paque density gradient centrifugation was the method used to isolate PBMCs. CDR1 and CDR2 (SGHKS, YYEKEE) derive from the germline V gene (reference sequence). V loses 4 bases, J loses 3 bases, and the germline ends lie 10 bases apart. The CDR3 runs 13 residues from the cysteine to the phenylalanine. Just the 39-base CDR3 DNA is kept, in frame starting at base 1. This receptor chain uses TRBV5-5 and TRBJ1-1, with no reliable assignment of the D segment. The sample taken for sequencing was PBMCs or a T cell subset sorted from them (not recorded which). The TCR sequence derives from an adult woman who had mild COVID-19 (a few samples of this study predate the infection). The sample titles of this study are shuffled in the database, so cell type and time point are left out; the donor was told from shared clones. Here is the DNA: TGTGCCAGCAGCACGGCTGGGGACACTGAAGCTTTCTTT. Translated, it reads CASSTAGDTEAFF.